This T cell receptor beta chain was identified in a study of PD-1 blockade in classical Hodgkin lymphoma. Study-level points and caveats: By C4D1, diversity of CD4+ TCRs had risen significantly, whereas that of CD8+ TCRs had not.

On this clone itself: No antigen is known for it.

TCRdb's table, derived via immunoSEQ multiplex PCR, lists solely in-frame clones and lacks some. The data hold about 30,000 clones, with roughly 80% observed a single time. Time point in this sample: cycle 4 day 1 (C4D1), after about 6 weeks of nivolumab. Every patient experienced relapse after autologous stem cell transplantation, and brentuximab vedotin exposure varied. Magnetic negative selection was used to purify CD4+ T cells from thawed PBMCs. The CDR3 runs to 15 residues. Germline CDR1 reads SGHAT; CDR2 reads FQDESV (reference sequence). Losses at the gene ends were 5 bases for V and 5 bases for J; bases not matched to a gene: 7.

The clonotype originates from a human donor with classical Hodgkin lymphoma. Sequences were derived from CD4+ T cells from blood, sampled before the fourth cycle of nivolumab. The V call is TRBV11-1, the J call TRBJ2-2; 8 bases fit TRBD1. In DNA form, the CDR3 reads TGTGCCAGCAGCCTACGGACAGGGAATACCGGGGAGCTGTTTTTT. Translation gives CASSLRTGNTGELFF.